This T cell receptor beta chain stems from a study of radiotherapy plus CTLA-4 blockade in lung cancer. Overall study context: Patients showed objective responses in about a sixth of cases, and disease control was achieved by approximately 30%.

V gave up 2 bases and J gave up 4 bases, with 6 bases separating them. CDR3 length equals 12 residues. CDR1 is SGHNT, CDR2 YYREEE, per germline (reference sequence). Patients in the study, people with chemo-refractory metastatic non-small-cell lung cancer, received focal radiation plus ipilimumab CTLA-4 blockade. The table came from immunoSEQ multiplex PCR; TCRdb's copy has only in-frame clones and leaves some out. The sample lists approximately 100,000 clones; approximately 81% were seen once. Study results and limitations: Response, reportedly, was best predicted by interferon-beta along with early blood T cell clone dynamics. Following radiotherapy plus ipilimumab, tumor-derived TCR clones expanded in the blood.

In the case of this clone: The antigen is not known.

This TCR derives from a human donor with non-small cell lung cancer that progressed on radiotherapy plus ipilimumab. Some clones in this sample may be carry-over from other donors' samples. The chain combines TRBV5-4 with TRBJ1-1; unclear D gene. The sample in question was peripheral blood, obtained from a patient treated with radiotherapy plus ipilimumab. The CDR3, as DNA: TGTGCCAGCAGCTTAAACCCCACTGAAGCTTTCTTT. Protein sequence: CASSLNPTEAFF. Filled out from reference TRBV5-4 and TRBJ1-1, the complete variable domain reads ETGVTQSPTHLIKTRGQQVTLRCSSQSGHNTVSWYQQALGQGPQFIFQYYREEENGRGNFPPRFSGLQFPNYSSELNVNALELDDSALYLCASSLNPTEAFFGQGTRLTVV.